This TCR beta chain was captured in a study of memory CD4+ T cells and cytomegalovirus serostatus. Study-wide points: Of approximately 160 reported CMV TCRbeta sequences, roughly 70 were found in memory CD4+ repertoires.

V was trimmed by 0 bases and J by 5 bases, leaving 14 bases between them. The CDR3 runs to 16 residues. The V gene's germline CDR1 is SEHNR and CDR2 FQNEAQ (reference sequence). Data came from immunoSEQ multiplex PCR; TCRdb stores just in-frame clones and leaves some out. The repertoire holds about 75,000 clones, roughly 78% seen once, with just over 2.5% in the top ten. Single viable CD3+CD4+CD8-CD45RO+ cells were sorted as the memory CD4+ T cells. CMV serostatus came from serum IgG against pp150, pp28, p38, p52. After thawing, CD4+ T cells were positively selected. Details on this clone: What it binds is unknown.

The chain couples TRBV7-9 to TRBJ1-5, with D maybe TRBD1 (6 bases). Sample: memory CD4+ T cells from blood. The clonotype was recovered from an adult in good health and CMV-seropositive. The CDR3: CASSLAIGQNHQPQHF. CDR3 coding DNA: TGTGCCAGCAGCTTAGCCATAGGACAGAATCATCAGCCCCAGCATTTT.